This entry features one TCR beta chain sequence. Its target is unknown. The data were obtained in a study of cytomegalovirus exposure and HLA in healthy donors. A multiplex PCR was run with 60 Vbeta primers and 13 Jbeta primers. The table came from immunoSEQ multiplex PCR; TCRdb's copy has only in-frame clones and leaves some out. Here the sample spans about 120,000 clones, about 75% being singletons. Participants comprised healthy donors of bone marrow. While unrecorded immune exposures were likely, the donors were nominally healthy when sampled. Findings of the study overall: Per a prior analysis, the majority of TCR beta V segments were productive roughly 90% or roughly 30% of the time. Analyses of presence/absence relied on an assumption of roughly uniform sequencing depth across donors.

The sample was PBMCs. The clonotype originates from a woman between 40 and 50 years old in good health and CMV-seropositive.

In DNA form, the CDR3 reads TGTGCCAGCAGTTTTCCCCCCGGGACAGGAGACACTAACTATGGCTACACCTTC. Its protein is CASSFPPGTGDTNYGYTF. This chain connects TRBV27 to TRBJ1-2; 8 nucleotides agree with TRBD1. Per germline, CDR1 MNHEY and CDR2 SMNVEV (reference sequence). The CDR3 runs to 18 residues. The junction had 12 bases not matched to a gene; V was cut back by 3 bases and J by 0 bases.